The clone carrying this T cell receptor beta chain has just a few counts. Its antigen is as yet unknown. For the second PCR, which ran for roughly 6 to 12 cycles, a sample-barcoded 5' primer and a J-beta primer mix were used. One entry per CDR3 protein, called by TCRdb with MiXCR from the 5' RACE reads. The table includes 1 million or so distinct CDR3 sequences, 35% to 55% detected once. CDR3 length: 15 amino acids. V lost 3 bases and J lost 4; bases outside the gene matches: 5. The germline V gene has CDR1 KGHDR and CDR2 SFDVKD. This sample was taken from a study of blood T cells in healthy people across ages. Points from the study as a whole: With age, beta diversity per million T cells declined roughly linearly, significantly by approximately 41.

Sample: blood. The chain has TRBV24-1 and TRBJ1-5; 7 bases agree with TRBD1. This sequence originates from a woman aged 55-70 years in good health. The CDR3 DNA reads as TGTGCCACCAGTGATCCAGGACAGGATAATCAGCCCCAGCATTTT. This sequence encodes CATSDPGQDNQPQHF.